Following are 7 T cell receptor beta chains from one sample sequenced in a study of CD8+ T cells in alopecia areata. The treatment denotes: oral pan-JAK inhibitor, 5-10 mg twice daily. Extracted RNA was reverse transcribed into cDNA, the sequencing template. The assay was immunoSEQ multiplex PCR, and TCRdb's table has in-frame clones only and misses some. The sample includes roughly 200,000 clones, roughly 53% of them seen just once. The sample in question was CD8+ T cells sorted from blood, obtained at week 24, from a patient treated with tofacitinib. These receptors all come from a human donor with alopecia areata.

This clone was observed a few times. The chain carries TRBV7-2 and TRBJ1-4; 7 bases map to TRBD1. The trim removed 4 bases at V and 0 bases at J, leaving 5 bases unmatched. Per germline, CDR1 SGHTA and CDR2 FQGNSA. This CDR3 comprises 16 residues. CDR3 residues: CASSYTGVSTNEKLFF. The DNA for the CDR3 is TGTGCCAGCAGCTATACAGGGGTCTCAACTAATGAAAAACTGTTTTTT.

This clone came up once. This chain joins TRBV4-1 and TRBJ1-2, with D hard to call. The CDR3 totals 14 residues. Germline CDR1 is MGHRA and CDR2 is YSYEKL. Trimming stripped 1 base from V and 2 bases from J, with 8 bases between. The CDR3 loop is CASSQVVGNYGYTF. For the CDR3, the DNA is TGCGCCAGCAGCCAAGTAGTAGGGAACTATGGCTACACCTTC.

This clone was counted a few times. This chain connects TRBV19 to TRBJ1-1; D unresolved. Trimming shortened V by 0 bases and J by 3 bases, and 11 bases separated the two germline ends. Germline V gene sequence: CDR1 LNHDA, CDR2 SQIVND (reference sequence). The CDR3 has 15 residues. The CDR3 loop reads CASSIDSQLDTEAFF. DNA of the CDR3: TGTGCCAGTAGTATAGATTCCCAATTGGACACTGAAGCTTTCTTT.

The rearrangement joins TRBV4-1 to TRBJ1-1, with D tentatively TRBD1 (6 bases). Trimming pared 1 base from V and 10 bases from J, leaving 13 bases between. Germline CDR1 and CDR2: MGHRA and YSYEKL. The CDR3 runs to 13 residues. CDR3 protein: CASSQANRDGAFF. The CDR3 nucleotides read TGCGCCAGCAGCCAAGCCAACAGGGACGGAGCTTTCTTT.

The chain links TRBV29-1 to TRBJ1-2, with D hard to call. V lost 4 bases and J lost 0, with 9 bases in between. This CDR3 comprises 13 residues. Germline V gives CDR1 SQVTM, CDR2 ANQGSEA. The chain's CDR3 is CSVVHGSNYGYTF. CDR3 bases: TGCAGCGTTGTTCACGGTTCTAACTATGGCTACACCTTC.

The rearrangement uses TRBV10-3 and TRBJ2-1, with 7 bases identical to TRBD2. Losses at the gene ends were 0 bases for V and 6 bases for J; bases not matched to a gene: 8. This CDR3 region has 16 residues. CDR1 ENHRY and CDR2 SYGVKD come from the germline V gene. CDR3 nucleotides: TGTGCCATCAGTGAGTCGAGCCGAGCGGGGCGCAATGAGCAGTTCTTC. Its translation: CAISESSRAGRNEQFF.

This chain's CDR3 is CAWHQTGHYGYTF. The CDR3 nucleotides read TGTGCCTGGCATCAGACAGGGCACTATGGCTACACCTTC. The gene calls are TRBV30 and TRBJ1-2, with 7 bases that match TRBD1. V lost 5 bases, J lost 3 bases, and 6 bases stayed unmatched. The CDR3 sequence is 13 residues long. Germline CDR1 is GTSNPN and CDR2 is SVGIG (reference sequence).